This entry features one TCR beta chain sequence. Antigen specificity is unknown. Some clones are missing from TCRdb's copy, which holds only in-frame ones; the method was immunoSEQ multiplex PCR. The sample has about 390,000 clones; approximately 86% are singletons. This entry belongs to a study of Ad26.COV2.S vaccination and SARS-CoV-2 variants. Broader study findings: Vaccinees displayed broader spike-specific TCR repertoires than placebo recipients.

Stated treatment: some 20 received Ad26.COV2.S at low or high dose, single or two shots; 5 received placebo; per-sample allocation not given. The investigators took samples on day 63 after the first vaccine or placebo injection. The sample was peripheral blood, taken in a trial of Ad26.COV2.S vaccine versus placebo. The source is a person aged 18 to 59 who received the Ad26.COV2.S COVID-19 vaccine or a placebo.

CDR3: CASSIGFNSYEQYF. In DNA, the CDR3 is TGTGCCAGCTCAATTGGGTTCAACTCCTACGAGCAGTACTTC. The genes are TRBV11-2 and TRBJ2-7; D is uncertain. The CDR3 length is 14 residues. The V gene's germline CDR1 is SGHAT and CDR2 FQNNGV. V was shortened by 8 bases and J by 0 bases, with 14 bases between the two germline ends.